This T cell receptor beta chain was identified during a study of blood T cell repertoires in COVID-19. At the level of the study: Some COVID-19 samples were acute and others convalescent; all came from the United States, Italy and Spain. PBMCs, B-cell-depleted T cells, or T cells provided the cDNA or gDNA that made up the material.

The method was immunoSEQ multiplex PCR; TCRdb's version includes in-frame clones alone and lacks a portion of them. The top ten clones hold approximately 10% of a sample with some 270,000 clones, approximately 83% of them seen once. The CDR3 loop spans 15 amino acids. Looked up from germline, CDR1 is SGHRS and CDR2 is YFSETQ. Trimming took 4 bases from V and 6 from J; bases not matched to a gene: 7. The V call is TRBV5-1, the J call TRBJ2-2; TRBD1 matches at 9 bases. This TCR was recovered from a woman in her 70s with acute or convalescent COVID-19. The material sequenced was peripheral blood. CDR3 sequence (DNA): TGCGCCAGCAGCATTACACGGACAGGGGCCGGGGAGCTGTTTTTT. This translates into CASSITRTGAGELFF.